A single sample is the source of the 3 T cell receptor beta chains below, sequenced in a study of T cell responses to AZD1222 COVID-19 vaccine. TCRdb's copy holds only in-frame clones and misses some; the assay was immunoSEQ multiplex PCR. This sample has just over 95,000 clones, with 85% to 90% found just once. Sequenced material: peripheral blood, taken on day 0 of AZD1222 vaccination. The source of these receptors is an adult in good health.

The CDR3 is CASSPFRDSSSYEQYF. DNA for the CDR3: TGTGCCAGCAGCCCTTTTAGGGACAGCAGCTCCTACGAGCAGTACTTC. The rearrangement links TRBV9 to TRBJ2-7; 7 nucleotides align to TRBD1. Germline trimming cut 4 bases from V and 0 bases from J; bases unmatched to any gene: 10. The CDR3 is 16 residues long. Germline CDR1 and CDR2: SGDLS and YYNGEE.

J is TRBJ1-1 and V is TRBV29-1, with D possibly matching TRBD1 (5 bases). Germline V CDR1 and CDR2: SQVTM, ANQGSEA. Trimming took off 4 bases at V and 0 bases at J, with 9 bases between the two ends. CDR3 length equals 13 residues. The CDR3 sequence is CSVAGHVNTEAFF. As DNA, the CDR3 is TGCAGCGTTGCCGGACATGTGAACACTGAAGCTTTCTTT.

The chain combines TRBV29-1 with TRBJ1-2; D is unclear. V shed 4 bases and J shed 8 bases, with 14 bases lying between them. CDR3 length: 12 residues. The germline gives CDR1 SQVTM, CDR2 ANQGSEA. The CDR3 DNA is TGCAGCGTTGGGTTAGTTAGTGGAGGCTACACCTTC. Its translation: CSVGLVSGGYTF.